This T cell receptor beta chain originates from a study of blood T cell repertoires in COVID-19. Clones were read by immunoSEQ multiplex PCR, and TCRdb kept only the in-frame ones, dropping some. The sample gives some 27,000 clones, over 75% of which show up once; about 13% is in the top ten. This receptor was taken from a human donor in a cohort sampled during active COVID-19. The donor label of this sample is uncertain. The material sequenced was peripheral blood.

The CDR3 DNA sequence: TGTGCCAGCAGTGAAAGGACTAGCGGGAGCGCAGATACGCAGTATTTT. This gives the protein CASSERTSGSADTQYF. The chain links TRBV6-1 to TRBJ2-3; 13 bases are a match to TRBD2. The CDR3 has 16 residues. V was clipped by 2 bases and J by 4 bases; unmatched bases: 3. Germline V gene data show CDR1 as MNHNS and CDR2 as SASEGT.